This T cell receptor (beta chain) was sequenced in a study of blood T cell repertoires in COVID-19. Profiling relied on immunoSEQ multiplex PCR, and the TCRdb table lists in-frame clones only, not all of them. The data hold some 200,000 clones, with 83% observed a single time. This CDR3 has 12 residues. V was clipped by 2 bases and J by 7 bases, with 5 bases between them. V is TRBV12-3 or TRBV12-4 and J is TRBJ2-2; D gene ambiguous. Sequenced sample: PBMCs or T cells enriched from blood (not recorded which). The clonotype comes from a woman in her 50s who had been exposed to COVID-19. As DNA, the CDR3 is TGTGCCAGCAGTTTACTCGGCGGGGAGCTGTTTTTT. Protein: CASSLLGGELFF.